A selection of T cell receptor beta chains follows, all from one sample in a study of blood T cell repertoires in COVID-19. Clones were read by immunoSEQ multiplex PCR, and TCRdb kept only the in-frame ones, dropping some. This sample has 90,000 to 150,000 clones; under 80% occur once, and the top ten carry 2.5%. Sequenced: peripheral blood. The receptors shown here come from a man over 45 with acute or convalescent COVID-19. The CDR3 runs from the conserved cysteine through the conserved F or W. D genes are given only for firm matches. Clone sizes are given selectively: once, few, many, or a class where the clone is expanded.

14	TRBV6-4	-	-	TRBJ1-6	CASSEEASFSPLHF	TGTGCCAGCAGTGAAGAGGCGAGTTTTTCACCCCTCCACTTT
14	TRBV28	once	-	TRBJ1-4	CASSSGGTNEKLFF	TGTGCCAGCAGCTCGGGGGGGACTAATGAAAAACTGTTTTTT
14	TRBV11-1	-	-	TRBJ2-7	CASSLVKEVGEQYF	TGTGCCAGCAGCTTAGTGAAAGAGGTTGGCGAGCAGTACTTC
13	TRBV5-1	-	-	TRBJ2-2	CASSGRATGELFF	TGCGCCAGCAGTGGGCGGGCCACCGGGGAGCTGTTTTTT
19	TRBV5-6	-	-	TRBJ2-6	CASSFISTGWRSGANVLTF	TGTGCCAGCAGCTTCATTTCCACAGGGTGGAGGTCTGGGGCCAACGTCCTGACTTTC
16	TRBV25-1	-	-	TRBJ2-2	CASSQGGAPLSGELFF	TGTGCCAGCAGTCAAGGGGGGGCCCCCCTGTCCGGGGAGCTGTTTTTT
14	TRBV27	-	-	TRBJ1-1	CASSLSRDRAEAFF	TGTGCCAGCAGTTTATCGAGGGATCGGGCTGAAGCTTTCTTT
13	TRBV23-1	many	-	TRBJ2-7	CASREEGVYEQYF	TGCGCCAGCAGGGAAGAGGGGGTCTACGAGCAGTACTTC
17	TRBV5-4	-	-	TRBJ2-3	CASSLGRSVAYTDTQYF	TGTGCCAGCAGCCTCGGCCGTAGCGTTGCCTACACAGATACGCAGTATTTT
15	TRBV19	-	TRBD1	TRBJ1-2	CASSSWDRGVLGYTF	TGTGCCAGTAGTTCCTGGGACAGGGGCGTACTTGGCTACACCTTC
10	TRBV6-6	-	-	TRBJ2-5	CASRDVTQYF	TGTGCCAGCCGGGATGTTACCCAGTACTTC
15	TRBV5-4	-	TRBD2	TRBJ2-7	CASSNRAGIGNEQYF	TGTGCCAGCAGCAATCGAGCGGGAATCGGTAACGAGCAGTACTTC
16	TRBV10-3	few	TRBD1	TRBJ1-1	CAISEPAGTENTEAFF	TGTGCCATCAGTGAACCGGCCGGGACAGAGAACACTGAAGCTTTCTTT
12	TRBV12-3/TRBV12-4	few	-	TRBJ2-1	CASSVLSNEQFF	TGTGCCAGCAGCGTTCTTAGCAATGAGCAGTTCTTC
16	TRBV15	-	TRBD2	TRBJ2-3	CATSREGAGGTDTQYF	TGTGCCACCAGCAGAGAGGGAGCGGGAGGAACGGATACGCAGTATTTT
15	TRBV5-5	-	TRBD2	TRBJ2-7	CASSPGLAPSYEQYF	TGTGCCAGCAGCCCGGGACTAGCGCCTTCCTACGAGCAGTACTTC
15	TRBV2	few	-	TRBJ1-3	CASSEISRSGNTIYF	TGTGCCAGCAGTGAAATTTCGAGATCTGGAAACACCATATATTTT
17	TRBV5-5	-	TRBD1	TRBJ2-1	CASSLDRSLSSYNEQFF	TGTGCCAGCAGCCTGGACAGGTCCCTGAGCTCCTACAATGAGCAGTTCTTC
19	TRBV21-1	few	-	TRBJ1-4	CASSKGVLRTLLGYEKLFF	TGTGCCAGCAGCAAAGGGGTGTTGAGGACTCTCCTAGGGTATGAAAAACTGTTTTTT
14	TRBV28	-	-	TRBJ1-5	CASITGPVNQPQHF	TGTGCCAGCATTACAGGGCCTGTTAATCAGCCCCAGCATTTT